This T cell receptor beta chain was profiled in a study of persistence of HIV-infected CD4 T cells. Worth noting for this clone: Its target is not known.

The libraries were made with immunoSEQ version 4 in survey mode. Here immunoSEQ multiplex PCR was the method, and the copy in TCRdb shows in-frame clones only, minus some. The sample contains 40,000 to 50,000 clones, approximately 72% of which appear only once. CDR1 LGHDT and CDR2 YNNKEL come from the germline V gene (reference sequence). V lost 6 bases and J lost 5, with 10 bases in between. The length of the CDR3 is 12 residues. The stimulus was lysate of CMV-infected fibroblasts, approximately 9.7 ug/mL. CD40L/CD69 double-negative CD45RO-high memory CD4+ T cells were collected. Undetectable plasma HIV-1 RNA below 50 copies/mL lasted at least 4 years.

The origin of this receptor is an adult man with HIV who was CMV-seropositive. Sequenced here: CD4+ T cells sorted from PBMCs after approximately 20-hour stimulation, sampled from a patient who received antiretroviral therapy. The chain links TRBV3-1 (or the pseudogene TRBV3-2) to TRBJ2-5; D gene ambiguous. In DNA, the CDR3 is TGTGCCAGCAGTCGTGCCAAGGAGACCCAGTACTTC. It specifies CASSRAKETQYF.